This is a list of T cell receptor beta chains from one sample in a study of blood T cell repertoires in COVID-19. Produced via immunoSEQ multiplex PCR; TCRdb's table is partial and in-frame only. The sample has over 55,000 clones; more than 70% are singletons. The sequencing input was peripheral blood. These receptors were taken from a man between 50 and 59 years old with active COVID-19. Each CDR3 is given with its conserved first and last residue. A D gene is named only where the DNA matches it firmly. Part of the rows lack a size; the others show once, few, many or a class for expanded clones.

d_call,v_call,j_call,clone_size,cdr3_nt,cdr3_aa
TRBD2,TRBV7-6,TRBJ2-7,-,TGTGCCAGCAGCCCACCCTCTAGCGGGGGATGGGAGCAGTACTTC,CASSPPSSGGWEQYF
TRBD2,TRBV7-2,TRBJ2-1,-,TGTGCCAGCAGCGCGCGGGGGGTCTCCTACAATGAGCAGTTCTTC,CASSARGVSYNEQFF
TRBD1,TRBV6-5,TRBJ2-2,-,TGTGCCAGCAGTTACGTAGGGACAGGGTCCGCCGGGGAGCTGTTTTTT,CASSYVGTGSAGELFF
TRBD2,TRBV6-5,TRBJ2-1,few,TGTGCCAGCAGCCATAGCGGGGGGGCGACGTCGGCGCAGTTCTTC,CASSHSGGATSAQFF
-,TRBV2,TRBJ1-2,-,TGTGCCAGCAGGGACAGCCTTAACTATGGCTACACCTTC,CASRDSLNYGYTF
-,TRBV5-5,TRBJ1-2,-,TGTGCCAGCAGTTACACTAGCCTGGTCTATGGCTACACCTTC,CASSYTSLVYGYTF
-,TRBV18,TRBJ2-7,-,TGTGCCAGCTCACCAGACGACGGGGAGCAGTACTTC,CASSPDDGEQYF
-,TRBV7-2,TRBJ2-5,once,TGTGCCAGCAGCGCGGCGGATGGCAGGGCTGAAGAGACCCAGTACTTC,CASSAADGRAEETQYF
TRBD2,TRBV7-2,TRBJ2-1,-,TGTGCCAGCAGCCCGGACTACAGCGGGGGGACTGAGCAGTTCTTC,CASSPDYSGGTEQFF
-,TRBV29-1,TRBJ2-5,-,TGCAGCGTTGAATATCCAGGGTGGGAGACCCAGTACTTC,CSVEYPGWETQYF
TRBD1,TRBV2,TRBJ1-6,-,TGTGCCAGCTCCCGGGACAGGGATGATTCACCCCTCCACTTT,CASSRDRDDSPLHF
-,TRBV20-1,TRBJ2-7,-,TGCAGTGCTAGCCAAGGGGACGAGCAGTACTTC,CSASQGDEQYF
-,TRBV2,TRBJ1-1,-,TGTGCCAGCAGTTTCCAGGGGCGGAACACTGAAGCTTTCTTT,CASSFQGRNTEAFF
-,TRBV29-1,TRBJ1-5,once,TGCAGCGTTGGGGTGTCAGTGGGCGATCAGCCCCAGCATTTT,CSVGVSVGDQPQHF
TRBD2,TRBV11-2,TRBJ2-7,-,TGTGCCAGCCGGGGGGGCAGTATCTACGAGCAGTACTTC,CASRGGSIYEQYF
TRBD1,TRBV18,TRBJ1-1,-,TGTGCCAGCTCACCGTCGGGACAGGGTCCCTTGAACACTGAAGCTTTCTTT,CASSPSGQGPLNTEAFF
-,TRBV5-6,TRBJ2-7,-,TGTGCCAGCAGCACCAGGGGGGCCGAGCAGTACTTC,CASSTRGAEQYF
-,TRBV12-5,TRBJ2-1,-,TGTGCTAGTGGTTTGCCTCTCCTTCGGGAGGGACAGGGATCCTACAATGAGCAGTTCTTC,CASGLPLLREGQGSYNEQFF
TRBD1,TRBV7-2,TRBJ2-7,-,TGTGCCAGCAGCGATCGAAGGGCAGGGGGCGGCGAGCAGTACTTC,CASSDRRAGGGEQYF
TRBD1,TRBV2,TRBJ2-5,-,TGTGCCAGCAGTTTGAATTTTGCCCAGGGGGAAGAGACCCAGTACTTC,CASSLNFAQGEETQYF
-,TRBV30,TRBJ2-7,few,TGTGCCTGGAGTGTACTGGCTAGCGACTCCTACGAGCAGTACTTC,CAWSVLASDSYEQYF
-,TRBV5-8,TRBJ2-7,-,TGTGCCAGCAGTTACAGGTCCCACGAGCAGTACTTC,CASSYRSHEQYF
-,TRBV7-2,TRBJ2-3,-,TGTGCCACCGACTCGAATAGCGGAACCCTTACTGGTACGCAGTATTTT,CATDSNSGTLTGTQYF
-,TRBV29-1,TRBJ1-4,-,TGCAGCGTTGAAGAGGGGGGACATGAAAAACTGTTTTTT,CSVEEGGHEKLFF
-,TRBV11-3,TRBJ2-2,once,TGTGCCAGCAGCCCTGGGTTCGGGGTGGCGCTAACCGGGGAGCTGTTTTTT,CASSPGFGVALTGELFF
TRBD2,TRBV19,TRBJ2-1,-,TGTGCCAGTACTACATTTTCTAGCGGGAGAGGTAATGAGCAGTTCTTC,CASTTFSSGRGNEQFF
-,TRBV6-5,TRBJ1-5,-,TGTGCCAGCAAAATTCGACAGGGCAATCAGCCCCAGCATTTT,CASKIRQGNQPQHF